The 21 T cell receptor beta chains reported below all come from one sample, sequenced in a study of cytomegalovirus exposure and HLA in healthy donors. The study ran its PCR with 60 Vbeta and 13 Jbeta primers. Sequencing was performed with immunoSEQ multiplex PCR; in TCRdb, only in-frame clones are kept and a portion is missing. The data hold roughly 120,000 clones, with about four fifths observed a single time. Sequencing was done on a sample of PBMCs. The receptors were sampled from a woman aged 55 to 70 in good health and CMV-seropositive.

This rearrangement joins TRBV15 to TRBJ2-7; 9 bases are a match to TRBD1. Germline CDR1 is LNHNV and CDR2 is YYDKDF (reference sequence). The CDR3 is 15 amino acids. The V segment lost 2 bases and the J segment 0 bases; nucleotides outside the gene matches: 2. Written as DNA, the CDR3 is TGTGCCACCAGCAGAAAGACAGGGGGCTCCTACGAGCAGTACTTC. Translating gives CATSRKTGGSYEQYF.

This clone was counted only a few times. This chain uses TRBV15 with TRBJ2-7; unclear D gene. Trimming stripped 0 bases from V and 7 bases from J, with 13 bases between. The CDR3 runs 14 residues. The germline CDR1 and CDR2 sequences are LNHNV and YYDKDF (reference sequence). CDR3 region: CATSRDKPSWEQYF. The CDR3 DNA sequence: TGTGCCACCAGCAGAGATAAGCCGTCGTGGGAGCAGTACTTC. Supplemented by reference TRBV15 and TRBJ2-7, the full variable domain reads DAMVIQNPRYQVTQFGKPVTLSCSQTLNHNVMYWYQQKSSQAPKLLFHYYDKDFNNEADTPDNFQSRRPNTSFCFLDIRSPGLGDTAMYLCATSRDKPSWEQYFGPGTRLTVT.

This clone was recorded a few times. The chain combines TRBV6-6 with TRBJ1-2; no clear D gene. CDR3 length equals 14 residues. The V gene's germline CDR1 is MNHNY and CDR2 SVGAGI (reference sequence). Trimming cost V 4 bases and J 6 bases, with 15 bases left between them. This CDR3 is CASSLTGSGNGYTF. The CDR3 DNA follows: TGTGCCAGCAGTTTAACCGGGAGCGGCAATGGCTACACCTTC.

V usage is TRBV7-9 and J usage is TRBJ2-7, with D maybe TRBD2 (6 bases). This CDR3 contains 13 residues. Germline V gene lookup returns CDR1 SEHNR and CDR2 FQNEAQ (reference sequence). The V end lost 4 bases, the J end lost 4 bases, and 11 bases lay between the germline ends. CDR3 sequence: CASSSTRLYEQYF. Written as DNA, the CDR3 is TGTGCCAGCAGCTCGACTAGACTTTACGAGCAGTACTTC.

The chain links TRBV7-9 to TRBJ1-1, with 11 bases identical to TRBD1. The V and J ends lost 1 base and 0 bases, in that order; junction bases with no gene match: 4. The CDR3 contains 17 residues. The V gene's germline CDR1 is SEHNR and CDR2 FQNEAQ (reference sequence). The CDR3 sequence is CASSLGGGQGVNTEAFF. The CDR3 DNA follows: TGTGCCAGCAGCTTAGGGGGGGGACAGGGGGTGAACACTGAAGCTTTCTTT.

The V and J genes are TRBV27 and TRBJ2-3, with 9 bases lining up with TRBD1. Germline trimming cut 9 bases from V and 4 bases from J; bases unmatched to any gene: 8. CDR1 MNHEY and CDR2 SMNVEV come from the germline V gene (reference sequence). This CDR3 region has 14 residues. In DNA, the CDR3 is TGTGCCAGACAAACGTACAGGGGGCCAGATACGCAGTATTTT. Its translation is CARQTYRGPDTQYF.

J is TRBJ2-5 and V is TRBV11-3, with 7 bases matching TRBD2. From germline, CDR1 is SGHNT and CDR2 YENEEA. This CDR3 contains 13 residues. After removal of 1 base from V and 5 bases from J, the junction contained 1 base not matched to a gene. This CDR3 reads CASSLGEGETQYF. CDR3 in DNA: TGTGCCAGCAGCTTAGGGGAGGGGGAGACCCAGTACTTC.

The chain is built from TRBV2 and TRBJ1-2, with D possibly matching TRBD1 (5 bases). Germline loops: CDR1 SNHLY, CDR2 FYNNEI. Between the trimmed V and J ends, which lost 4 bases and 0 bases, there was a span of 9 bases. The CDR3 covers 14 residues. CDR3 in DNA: TGTGCCAGCAGTGGGGGCACACCTAACTATGGCTACACCTTC. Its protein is CASSGGTPNYGYTF. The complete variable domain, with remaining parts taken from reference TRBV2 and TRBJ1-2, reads EPEVTQTPSHQVTQMGQEVILRCVPISNHLYFYWYRQILGQKVEFLVSFYNNEISEKSEIFDDQFSVERPDGSNFTLKIRSTKLEDSAMYFCASSGGTPNYGYTFGSGTRLTVV.

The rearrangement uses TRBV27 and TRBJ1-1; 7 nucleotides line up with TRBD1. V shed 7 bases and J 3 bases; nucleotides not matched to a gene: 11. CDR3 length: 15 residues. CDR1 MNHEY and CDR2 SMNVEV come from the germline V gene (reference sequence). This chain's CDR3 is CASTSYRGPYTEAFF. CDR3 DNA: TGTGCCAGCACCTCGTACAGGGGACCCTACACTGAAGCTTTCTTT.

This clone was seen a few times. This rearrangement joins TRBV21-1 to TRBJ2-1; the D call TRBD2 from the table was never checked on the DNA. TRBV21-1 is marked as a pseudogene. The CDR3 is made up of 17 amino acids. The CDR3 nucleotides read TGTGCCAGCAGCTCCTATGTGAGGGCCCGGTCCTACAATGAGCAGTTCTTC. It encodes CASSSYVRARSYNEQFF.

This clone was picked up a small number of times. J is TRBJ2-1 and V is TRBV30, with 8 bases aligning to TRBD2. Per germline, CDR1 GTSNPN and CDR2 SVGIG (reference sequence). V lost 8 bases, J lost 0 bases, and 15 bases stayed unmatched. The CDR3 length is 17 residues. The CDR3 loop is CARTRLAGRSSYNEQFF. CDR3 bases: TGTGCCCGGACCCGTCTAGCGGGTAGGAGCTCCTACAATGAGCAGTTCTTC.

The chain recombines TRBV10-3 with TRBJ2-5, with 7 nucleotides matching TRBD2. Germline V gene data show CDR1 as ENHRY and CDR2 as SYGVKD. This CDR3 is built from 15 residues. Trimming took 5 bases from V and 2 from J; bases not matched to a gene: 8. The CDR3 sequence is CAISPGRRGQETQYF. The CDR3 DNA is TGTGCCATCAGTCCCGGGAGGAGGGGACAAGAGACCCAGTACTTC.

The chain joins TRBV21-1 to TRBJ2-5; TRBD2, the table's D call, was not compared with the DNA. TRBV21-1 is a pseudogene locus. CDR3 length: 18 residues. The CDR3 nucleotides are TGTGCCAGCAGCCCCCTGGCACTAGCAGGACCAGCAGGAGAGACCCAGTACTTC. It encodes CASSPLALAGPAGETQYF.

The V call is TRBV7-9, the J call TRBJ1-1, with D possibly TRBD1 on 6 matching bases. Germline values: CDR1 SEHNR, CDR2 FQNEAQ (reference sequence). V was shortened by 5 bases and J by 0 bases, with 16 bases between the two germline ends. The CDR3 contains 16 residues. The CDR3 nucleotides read TGTGCCAGCAGCCGGGGGGGCAGGGGAATGAACACTGAAGCTTTCTTT. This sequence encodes CASSRGGRGMNTEAFF.

The CDR3 sequence: CASSQTRNEQFF. The DNA for the CDR3 is TGTGCCAGCAGTCAAACCAGGAATGAGCAGTTCTTC. This chain uses TRBV7-6 with TRBJ2-1; D is ambiguous. CDR3 length: 12 amino acids. Germline CDR1 is SGHVS and CDR2 is FNYEAQ. V was shortened by 6 bases and J by 7 bases, with 10 bases between the two germline ends.

CDR3 DNA: TGTGCCAGCAGCTTAAAAGCACAGGGGATCTATGGCTACACCTTC. Amino acid sequence: CASSLKAQGIYGYTF. The chain links TRBV7-8 to TRBJ1-2, with 7 positions matching TRBD1. The V segment lost 2 bases and the J segment 4 bases; nucleotides outside the gene matches: 7. Germline assignment: CDR1 SGHVS and CDR2 FQNEAQ. This CDR3 has 15 amino acids.

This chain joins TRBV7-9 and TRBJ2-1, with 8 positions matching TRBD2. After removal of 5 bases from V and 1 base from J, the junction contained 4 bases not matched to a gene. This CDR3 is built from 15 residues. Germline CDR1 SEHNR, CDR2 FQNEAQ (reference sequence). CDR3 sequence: CASSPSGYSYNEQFF. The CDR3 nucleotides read TGTGCCAGCAGCCCTAGCGGGTATTCCTACAATGAGCAGTTCTTC.

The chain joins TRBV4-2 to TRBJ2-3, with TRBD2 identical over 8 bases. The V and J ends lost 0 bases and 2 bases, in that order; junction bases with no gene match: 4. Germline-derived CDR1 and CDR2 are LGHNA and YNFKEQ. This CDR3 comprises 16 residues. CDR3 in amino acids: CASSQEAGAHTDTQYF. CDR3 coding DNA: TGTGCCAGCAGCCAAGAAGCGGGGGCCCACACAGATACGCAGTATTTT.

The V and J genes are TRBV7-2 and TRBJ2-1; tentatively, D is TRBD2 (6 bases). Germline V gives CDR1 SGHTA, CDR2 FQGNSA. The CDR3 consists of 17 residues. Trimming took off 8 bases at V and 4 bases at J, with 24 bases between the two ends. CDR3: CASGLPGWRGSYNEQFF. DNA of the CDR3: TGTGCCAGCGGCCTCCCGGGTTGGCGGGGATCATACAATGAGCAGTTCTTC.

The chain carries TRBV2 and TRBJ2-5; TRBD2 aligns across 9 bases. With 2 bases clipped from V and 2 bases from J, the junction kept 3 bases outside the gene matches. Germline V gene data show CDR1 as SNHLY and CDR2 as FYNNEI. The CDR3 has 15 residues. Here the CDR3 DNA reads TGTGCCAGCAGTGAACCTAGCGGGGCTCAAGAGACCCAGTACTTC. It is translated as CASSEPSGAQETQYF.

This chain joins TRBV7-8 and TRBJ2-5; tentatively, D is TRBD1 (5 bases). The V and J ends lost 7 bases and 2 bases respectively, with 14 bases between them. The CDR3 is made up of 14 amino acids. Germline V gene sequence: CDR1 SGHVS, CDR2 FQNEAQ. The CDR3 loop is CASNPPGFQETQYF. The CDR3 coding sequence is TGTGCCAGCAATCCACCAGGGTTTCAAGAGACCCAGTACTTC.